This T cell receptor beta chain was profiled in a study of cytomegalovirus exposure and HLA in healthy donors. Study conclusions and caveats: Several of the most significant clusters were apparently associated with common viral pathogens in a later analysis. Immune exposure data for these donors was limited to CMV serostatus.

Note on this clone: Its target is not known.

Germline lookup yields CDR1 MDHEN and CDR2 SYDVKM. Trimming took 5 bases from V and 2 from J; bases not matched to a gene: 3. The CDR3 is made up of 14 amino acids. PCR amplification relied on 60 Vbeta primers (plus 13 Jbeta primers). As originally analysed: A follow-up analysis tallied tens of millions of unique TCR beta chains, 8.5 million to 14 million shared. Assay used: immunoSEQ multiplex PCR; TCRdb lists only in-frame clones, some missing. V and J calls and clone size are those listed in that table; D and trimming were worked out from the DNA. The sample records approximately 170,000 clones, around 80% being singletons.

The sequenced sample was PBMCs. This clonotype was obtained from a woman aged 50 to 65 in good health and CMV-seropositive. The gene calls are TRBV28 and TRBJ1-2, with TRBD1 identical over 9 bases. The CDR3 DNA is TGTGCCAGCAGTCCAGGGACAGGGAACTATGGCTACACCTTC. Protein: CASSPGTGNYGYTF.